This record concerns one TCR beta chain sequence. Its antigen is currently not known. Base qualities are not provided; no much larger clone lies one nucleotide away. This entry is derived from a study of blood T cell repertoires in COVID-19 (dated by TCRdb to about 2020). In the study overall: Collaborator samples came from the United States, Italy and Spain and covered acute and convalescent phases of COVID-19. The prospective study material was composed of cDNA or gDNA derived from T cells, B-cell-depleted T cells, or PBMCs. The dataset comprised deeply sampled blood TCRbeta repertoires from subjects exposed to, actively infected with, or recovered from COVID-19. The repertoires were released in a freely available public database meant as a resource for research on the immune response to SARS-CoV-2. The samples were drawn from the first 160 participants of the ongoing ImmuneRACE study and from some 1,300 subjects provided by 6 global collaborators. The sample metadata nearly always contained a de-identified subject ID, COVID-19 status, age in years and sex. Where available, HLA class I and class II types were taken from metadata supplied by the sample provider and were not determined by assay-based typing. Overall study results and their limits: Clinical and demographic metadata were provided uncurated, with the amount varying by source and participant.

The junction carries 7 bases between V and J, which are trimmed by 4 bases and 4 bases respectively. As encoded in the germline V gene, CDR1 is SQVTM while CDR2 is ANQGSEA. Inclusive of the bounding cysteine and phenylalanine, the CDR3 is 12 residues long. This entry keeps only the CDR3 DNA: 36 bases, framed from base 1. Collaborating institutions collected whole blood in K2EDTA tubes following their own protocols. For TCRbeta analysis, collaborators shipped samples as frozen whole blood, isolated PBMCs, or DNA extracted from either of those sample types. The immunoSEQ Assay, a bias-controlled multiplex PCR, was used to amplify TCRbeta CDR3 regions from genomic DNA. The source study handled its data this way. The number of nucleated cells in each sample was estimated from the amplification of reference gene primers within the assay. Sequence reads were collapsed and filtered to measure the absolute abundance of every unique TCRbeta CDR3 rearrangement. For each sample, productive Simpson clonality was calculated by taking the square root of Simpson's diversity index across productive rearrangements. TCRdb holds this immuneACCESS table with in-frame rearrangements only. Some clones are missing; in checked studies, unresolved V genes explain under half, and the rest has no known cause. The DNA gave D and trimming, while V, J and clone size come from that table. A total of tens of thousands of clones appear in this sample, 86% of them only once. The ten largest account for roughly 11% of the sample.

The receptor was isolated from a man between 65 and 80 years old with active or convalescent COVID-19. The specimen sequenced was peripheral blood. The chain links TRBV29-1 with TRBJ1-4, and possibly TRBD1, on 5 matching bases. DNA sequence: TGCAGCGTTGGAGGACATAATGAAAAACTGTTTTTT. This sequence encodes CSVGGHNEKLFF.